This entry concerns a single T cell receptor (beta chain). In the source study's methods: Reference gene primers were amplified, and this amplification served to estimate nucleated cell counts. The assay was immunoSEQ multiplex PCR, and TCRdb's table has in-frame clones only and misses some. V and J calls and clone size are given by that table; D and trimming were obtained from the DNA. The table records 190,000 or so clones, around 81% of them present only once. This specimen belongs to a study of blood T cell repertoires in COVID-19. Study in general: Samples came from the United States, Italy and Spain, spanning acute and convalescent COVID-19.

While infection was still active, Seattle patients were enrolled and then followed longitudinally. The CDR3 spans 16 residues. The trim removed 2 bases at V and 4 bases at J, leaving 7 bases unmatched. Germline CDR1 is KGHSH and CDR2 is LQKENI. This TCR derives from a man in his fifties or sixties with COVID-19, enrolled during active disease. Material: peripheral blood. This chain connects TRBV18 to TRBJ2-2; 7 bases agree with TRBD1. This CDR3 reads CASSPVGTEGTGELFF. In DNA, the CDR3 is TGTGCCAGCTCACCAGTGGGGACAGAAGGCACCGGGGAGCTGTTTTTT.